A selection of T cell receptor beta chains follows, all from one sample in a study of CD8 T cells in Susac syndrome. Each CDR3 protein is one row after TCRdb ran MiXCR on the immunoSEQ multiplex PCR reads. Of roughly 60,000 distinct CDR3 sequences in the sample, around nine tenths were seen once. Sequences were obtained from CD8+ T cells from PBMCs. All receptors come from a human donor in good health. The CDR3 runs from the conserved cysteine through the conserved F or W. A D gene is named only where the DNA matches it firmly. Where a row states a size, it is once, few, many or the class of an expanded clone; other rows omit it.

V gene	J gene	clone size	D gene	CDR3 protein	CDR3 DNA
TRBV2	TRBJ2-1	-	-	CASSGVGAQHEQFF	TGTGCCAGCAGTGGGGTTGGAGCGCAGCATGAGCAGTTCTTC
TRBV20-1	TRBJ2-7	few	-	CSARPRDAGFYEQYF	TGCAGTGCTAGACCCCGGGACGCGGGTTTTTACGAGCAGTACTTC
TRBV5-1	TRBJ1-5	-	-	CASSLDGQLNQPQHF	TGCGCCAGCAGCTTGGATGGGCAGCTCAATCAGCCCCAGCATTTT
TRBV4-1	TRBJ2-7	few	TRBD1	CASSRTGTQYEQYF	TGCGCCAGCAGCCGGACAGGGACGCAGTACGAGCAGTACTTC
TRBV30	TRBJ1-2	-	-	CAWSKEPNYGYTF	TGTGCCTGGAGTAAAGAACCAAACTATGGCTACACCTTC
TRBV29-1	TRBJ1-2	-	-	CSVVLAVGGYTF	TGCAGCGTTGTTCTCGCCGTTGGCGGCTACACCTTC
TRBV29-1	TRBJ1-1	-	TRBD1	CSVQGASSNTEAFF	TGCAGCGTTCAGGGGGCATCCTCGAACACTGAAGCTTTCTTT
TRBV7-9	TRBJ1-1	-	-	CASRRNREVTEAFF	TGTGCCAGCAGGAGAAACAGGGAAGTGACTGAAGCTTTCTTT
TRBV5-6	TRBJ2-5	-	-	CASMQLEGEETQYF	TGTGCCAGCATGCAGCTAGAGGGAGAAGAGACCCAGTACTTC
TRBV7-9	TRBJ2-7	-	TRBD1	CASSPRDRVHEQYF	TGTGCCAGCAGCCCCCGGGACAGGGTCCACGAGCAGTACTTC
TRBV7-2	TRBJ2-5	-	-	CASRLVGQETQYF	TGTGCCAGCAGACTCGTAGGGCAGGAGACCCAGTACTTC
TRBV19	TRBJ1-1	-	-	CASTLAGNTEAFF	TGTGCCAGTACCCTAGCGGGGAACACTGAAGCTTTCTTT
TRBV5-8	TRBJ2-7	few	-	CASSLGGSYYEQYF	TGTGCCAGCAGCTTGGGGGGGTCCTACTACGAGCAGTACTTC
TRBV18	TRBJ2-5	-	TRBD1	CASSHRGQQETQYF	TGTGCCAGCTCACACCGGGGACAGCAAGAGACCCAGTACTTC
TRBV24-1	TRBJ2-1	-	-	CATSDLDWSSYNEQFF	TGTGCCACCAGTGATTTGGACTGGAGCTCCTACAATGAGCAGTTCTTC
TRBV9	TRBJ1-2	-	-	CASSWGAGYGYTF	TGTGCCAGCAGCTGGGGGGCAGGCTATGGCTACACCTTC
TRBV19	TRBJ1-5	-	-	CASRPRGDSNQPQHF	TGTGCCAGTAGGCCGAGGGGAGACAGCAATCAGCCCCAGCATTTT
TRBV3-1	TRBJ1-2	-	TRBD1	CASSQDQGGIGYGYTF	TGTGCCAGCAGCCAAGATCAGGGGGGAATAGGCTATGGCTACACCTTC
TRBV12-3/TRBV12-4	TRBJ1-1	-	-	CASSLGPGTEAFF	TGTGCCAGCAGTTTGGGGCCGGGCACTGAAGCTTTCTTT
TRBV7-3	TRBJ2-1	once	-	CASSYTRERDNEQFF	TGTGCCAGCAGCTACACCAGGGAACGGGACAATGAGCAGTTCTTC
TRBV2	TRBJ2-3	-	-	CASEGTESTDTQYF	TGTGCCAGTGAGGGGACCGAAAGCACAGATACGCAGTATTTT
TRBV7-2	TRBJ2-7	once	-	CASSFIDSHEQYF	TGTGCCAGCAGCTTCATCGACAGCCACGAGCAGTACTTC
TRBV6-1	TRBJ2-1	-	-	CASSEYFGQRNNEQFF	TGTGCCAGCAGTGAATATTTTGGACAGAGGAACAATGAGCAGTTCTTC
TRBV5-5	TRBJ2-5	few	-	CASSEVGLKETQYF	TGTGCCAGCAGCGAAGTCGGACTGAAAGAGACCCAGTACTTC
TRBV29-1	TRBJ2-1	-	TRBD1	CSVEATGGGNEQFF	TGCAGCGTTGAAGCTACAGGGGGTGGCAATGAGCAGTTCTTC
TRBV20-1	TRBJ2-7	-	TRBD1	CSAKGTGSSYEQYF	TGCAGTGCTAAGGGGACAGGGAGCTCCTACGAGCAGTACTTC
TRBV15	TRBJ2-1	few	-	CATSRVGVDEQFF	TGTGCCACCAGCAGAGTTGGGGTCGATGAGCAGTTCTTC
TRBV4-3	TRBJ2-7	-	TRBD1	CASSLDRGTYEQYF	TGCGCCAGCAGCCTGGACAGGGGGACCTACGAGCAGTACTTC
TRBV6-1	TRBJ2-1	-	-	CASSEKELASISYNEQFF	TGTGCCAGCAGTGAAAAGGAGCTAGCCTCGATCTCCTACAATGAGCAGTTCTTC
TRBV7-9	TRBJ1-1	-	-	CASSFGGDAFF	TGTGCCAGCAGCTTTGGGGGTGATGCTTTCTTT
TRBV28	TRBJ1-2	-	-	CASSGPRDNYGYTF	TGTGCCAGCAGTGGGCCGAGGGATAACTATGGCTACACCTTC
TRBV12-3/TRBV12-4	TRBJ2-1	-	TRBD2	CASSLARGGPYNEQFF	TGTGCCAGCAGTTTAGCGCGGGGGGGACCCTACAATGAGCAGTTCTTC
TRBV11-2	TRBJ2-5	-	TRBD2	CASSPSGGSRMETQYF	TGTGCCAGCAGCCCTAGCGGGGGGTCTCGGATGGAGACCCAGTACTTC
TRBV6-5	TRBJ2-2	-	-	CASSYSNGNTGELFF	TGTGCCAGCAGTTACTCGAACGGGAACACCGGGGAGCTGTTTTTT
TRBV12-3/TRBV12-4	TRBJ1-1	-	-	CASSLGGGGLNTEAFF	TGTGCCAGCAGTTTAGGAGGGGGGGGACTGAACACTGAAGCTTTCTTT
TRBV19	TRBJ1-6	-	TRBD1	CASSISHRGYNSPLHF	TGTGCCAGTAGTATATCCCACAGGGGGTATAATTCACCCCTCCACTTT
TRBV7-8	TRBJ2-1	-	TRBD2	CASSLALAGGIIYNEQFF	TGTGCCAGCAGCTTAGCGCTCGCGGGGGGTATCATATACAATGAGCAGTTCTTC
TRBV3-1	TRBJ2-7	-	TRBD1	CASSQGQGIYEQYF	TGTGCCAGCAGCCAGGGACAGGGGATTTACGAGCAGTACTTC
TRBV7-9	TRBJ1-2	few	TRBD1	CASSPGQGGYTF	TGTGCCAGCAGCCCCGGACAGGGGGGGTACACCTTC
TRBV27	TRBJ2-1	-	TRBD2	CASSESGEWNEQFF	TGTGCCAGCAGTGAAAGCGGGGAGTGGAATGAGCAGTTCTTC
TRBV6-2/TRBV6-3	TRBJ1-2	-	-	CASRSGDNYGYTF	TGTGCCAGCAGATCGGGGGATAACTATGGCTACACCTTC
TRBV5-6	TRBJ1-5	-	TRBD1	CASSLWATGGSSNQPQHF	TGTGCCAGCAGCCTATGGGCGACAGGGGGTTCCAGCAATCAGCCCCAGCATTTT
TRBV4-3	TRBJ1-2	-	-	CASSQDLPAQLLYGYTF	TGCGCCAGCAGCCAAGATCTACCGGCACAGCTACTCTATGGCTACACCTTC
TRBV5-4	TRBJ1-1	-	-	CASSSARTPTEAFF	TGTGCCAGCAGCTCAGCTAGGACCCCAACTGAAGCTTTCTTT
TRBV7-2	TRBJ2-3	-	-	CASSLAVVSTDTQYF	TGTGCCAGCAGCTTAGCGGTGGTTAGCACAGATACGCAGTATTTT
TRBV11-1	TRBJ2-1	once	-	CASSLGPANYEQFF	TGTGCCAGCAGCTTAGGACCAGCGAACTATGAGCAGTTCTTC
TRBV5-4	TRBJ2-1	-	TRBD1	CASSRQGGNEQFF	TGTGCCAGCAGCCGACAGGGGGGCAATGAGCAGTTCTTC